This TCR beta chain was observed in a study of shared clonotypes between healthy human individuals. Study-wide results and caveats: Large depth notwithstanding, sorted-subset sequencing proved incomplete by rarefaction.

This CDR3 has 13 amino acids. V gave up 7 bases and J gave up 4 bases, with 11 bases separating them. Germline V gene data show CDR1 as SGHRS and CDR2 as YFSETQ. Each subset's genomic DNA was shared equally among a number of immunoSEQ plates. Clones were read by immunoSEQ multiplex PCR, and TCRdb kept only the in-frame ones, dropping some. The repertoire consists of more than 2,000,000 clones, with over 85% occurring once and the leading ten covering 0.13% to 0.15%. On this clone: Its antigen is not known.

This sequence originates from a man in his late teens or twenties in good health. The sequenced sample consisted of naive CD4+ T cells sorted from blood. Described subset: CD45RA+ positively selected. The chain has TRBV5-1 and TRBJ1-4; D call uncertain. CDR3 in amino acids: CASRVTINEKLFF. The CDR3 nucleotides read TGCGCCAGCCGCGTCACCATTAATGAAAAACTGTTTTTT.